The 10 T cell receptor beta chains presented below share a single source sample, sequenced in a study of PD-1 blockade in classical Hodgkin lymphoma. Stated time point: cycle 4 day 1 (C4D1), after 6 weeks of nivolumab. Each patient's relapse followed autologous stem cell transplantation, and brentuximab vedotin exposure varied. TCRdb keeps only in-frame clones here, not all; method: immunoSEQ multiplex PCR. The data contain about 23,000 clones, over 75% of them singletons. The specimen was peripheral blood mononuclear cells (PBMCs), collected before the fourth cycle of nivolumab. The receptors stem from a human donor with classical Hodgkin lymphoma.

J is TRBJ1-6 and V is TRBV9, with 12 nucleotides matching TRBD1. V was clipped by 4 bases and J by 7 bases; unmatched bases: 12. CDR3 length: 18 residues. Germline CDR1 SGDLS, CDR2 YYNGEE. CDR3 sequence reads: CASSSWDRGPSANSPLHF. The CDR3 DNA is TGTGCCAGCAGCTCATGGGACAGGGGGCCTAGTGCGAATTCACCCCTCCACTTT. Drawing the rest from reference TRBV9 and TRBJ1-6, the complete variable domain is DSGVTQTPKHLITATGQRVTLRCSPRSGDLSVYWYQQSLDQGLQFLIQYYNGEERAKGNILERFSAQQFPDLHSELNLSSLELGDSALYFCASSSWDRGPSANSPLHFGNGTRLTVT.

The gene calls are TRBV9 and TRBJ2-2, with 7 positions matching TRBD2. Per germline, CDR1 SGDLS and CDR2 YYNGEE. The CDR3 is 16 amino acids. V lost 1 base to trimming and J lost 6 bases; unmatched junction nucleotides: 9. CDR3 region: CASSVLAGDPPGELFF. The CDR3 nucleotides read TGTGCCAGCAGCGTATTGGCGGGAGATCCACCCGGGGAGCTGTTTTTT.

The chain links TRBV4-2 to TRBJ1-2, with a possible D match to TRBD1 (6 bases). Germline V lookup: CDR1 LGHNA, CDR2 YNFKEQ. This CDR3 region has 16 residues. Trimming pared 2 bases from V and 0 bases from J, leaving 13 bases between. For the CDR3, the DNA is TGTGCCAGCAGCCAAACGAACAGGGATCCTAACTATGGCTACACCTTC. It specifies CASSQTNRDPNYGYTF.

The chain joins TRBV25-1 to TRBJ2-7, with 7 bases aligning to TRBD2. The CDR3 runs to 15 residues. The junction had 10 bases not matched to a gene; V was cut back by 3 bases and J by 5 bases. Germline V gene data show CDR1 as MGHDK and CDR2 as SYGVNS. The CDR3 DNA reads TGTGCCAGCAGTGACCCCTCGACTAGCATCGACGAGCAGTACTTC. The encoded protein is CASSDPSTSIDEQYF.

The chain joins TRBV12-2 to TRBJ1-4. TRBV12-2 is deemed a pseudogene. This CDR3 is built from 17 residues. CDR3 in DNA: TGTGCAAGTCGCTTAGATGGAGTGGGTTGGACTAATGAAAAACTGTTTTTT. Its protein product is CASRLDGVGWTNEKLFF.

The genes are TRBV7-2 and TRBJ2-3, with D hard to call. This CDR3 is 14 amino acids long. V was cut by 3 bases and J by 4 bases, with 11 bases left in between. Per germline, CDR1 SGHTA and CDR2 FQGNSA. The chain's CDR3 is CASSLGSYADTQYF. The CDR3 DNA reads TGTGCCAGCAGCTTGGGTAGTTACGCAGATACGCAGTATTTT.

The rearrangement links TRBV29-1 to TRBJ2-2; tentatively, D is TRBD1 or TRBD2 (7 bases each). V was shortened by 6 bases and J by 6 bases, with 11 bases between the two germline ends. There are 12 residues in the CDR3. CDR1 is SQVTM, CDR2 ANQGSEA, per germline. The CDR3 sequence is CSVTGRAGELFF. The CDR3 nucleotides read TGCAGCGTGACAGGGAGGGCCGGGGAGCTGTTTTTT.

This clone came up a few times. The chain is built from TRBV28 and TRBJ2-7, with D perhaps matching TRBD2 (7 bases). Trimming left V 6 bases short and J 6 bases short, with 24 bases between. Germline CDR1 reads MDHEN; CDR2 reads SYDVKM. This CDR3 has 16 amino acids. The CDR3 loop is CASRSGTWGGAGEQYF. The CDR3 nucleotides read TGTGCCAGCAGGTCTGGGACTTGGGGGGGGGCGGGCGAGCAGTACTTC.

This clone appeared a few times. V usage is TRBV4-2 and J usage is TRBJ2-1; 8 bases are a match to TRBD2. J was trimmed by 8 bases and V by 5 bases; bases with no gene match: 8. CDR1 and CDR2 (germline): LGHNA, YNFKEQ. This CDR3 spans 14 amino acids. The CDR3 here is CASSAGGEVDEQFF. The CDR3 region has the DNA TGTGCCAGCAGCGCGGGGGGTGAAGTAGATGAGCAGTTCTTC.

The V gene is TRBV30, the J gene TRBJ2-3; 9 positions match TRBD2. V trimming: 1 base; J trimming: 2 bases; junction bases outside the gene matches: 4. The CDR3 is made up of 15 amino acids. Germline V gene data show CDR1 as GTSNPN and CDR2 as SVGIG (reference sequence). CDR3 amino acids: CAWSALAGTTDTQYF. Here the CDR3 DNA reads TGTGCCTGGAGTGCACTAGCGGGTACCACAGATACGCAGTATTTT.